This record covers a single TCR beta chain. Germline V gene data show CDR1 as MGHDK and CDR2 as SYGVNS. V shed 3 bases and J shed 7 bases, with 16 bases lying between them. This CDR3 spans 14 amino acids. The record originates from a study of blood T cells in healthy people across ages. The use of a sample-barcoded 5' primer and a J-beta primer mix characterized a second PCR of about 7 to 12 cycles. Every sample produced at least 2.5 million CDR3-containing paired-end reads. TCRdb re-called the 5' RACE reads with MiXCR, one entry per CDR3 protein. The repertoire includes 700,000 to 850,000 distinct CDR3 sequences, roughly 35% of them detected once, and 10% to 15% sits in the top ten.

The rearrangement links TRBV25-1 to TRBJ2-7; D remains ambiguous. This TCR came from a man between 18 and 29 years old in good health. Sequenced: blood. The CDR3 is CASSEPDRNNEQYF. CDR3 coding DNA: TGTGCCAGCAGTGAGCCTGACCGAAACAATGAGCAGTACTTC.